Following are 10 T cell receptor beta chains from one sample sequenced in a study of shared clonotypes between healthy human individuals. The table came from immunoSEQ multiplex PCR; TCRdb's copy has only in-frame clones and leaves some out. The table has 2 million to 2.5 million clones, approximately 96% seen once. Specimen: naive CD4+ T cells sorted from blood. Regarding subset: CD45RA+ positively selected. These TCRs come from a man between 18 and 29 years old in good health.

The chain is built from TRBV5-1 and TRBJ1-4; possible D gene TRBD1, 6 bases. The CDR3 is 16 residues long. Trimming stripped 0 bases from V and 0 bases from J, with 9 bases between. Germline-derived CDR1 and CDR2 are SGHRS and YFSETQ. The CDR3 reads CASSLEGTSTNEKLFF. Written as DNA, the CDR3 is TGCGCCAGCAGCTTGGAAGGGACATCAACTAATGAAAAACTGTTTTTT.

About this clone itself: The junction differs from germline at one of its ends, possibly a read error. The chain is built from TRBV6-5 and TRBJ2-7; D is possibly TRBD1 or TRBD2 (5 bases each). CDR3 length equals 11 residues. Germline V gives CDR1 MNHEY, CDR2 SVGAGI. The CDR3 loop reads CASRAGFVEDF. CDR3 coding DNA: TGTGCCAGCAGGGCAGGGTTCGTGGAGGACTTC.

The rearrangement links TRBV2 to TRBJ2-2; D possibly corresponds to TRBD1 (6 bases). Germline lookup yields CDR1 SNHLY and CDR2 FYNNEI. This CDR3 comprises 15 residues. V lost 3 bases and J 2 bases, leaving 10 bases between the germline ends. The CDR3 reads CASSDRGTNTGELFF. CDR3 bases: TGTGCCAGCAGTGATAGGGGGACCAACACCGGGGAGCTGTTTTTT.

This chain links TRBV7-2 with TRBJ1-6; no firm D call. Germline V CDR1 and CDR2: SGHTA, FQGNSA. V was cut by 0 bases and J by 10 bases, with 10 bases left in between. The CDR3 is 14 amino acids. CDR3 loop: CASSLAGFGSPLHF. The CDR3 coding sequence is TGTGCCAGCAGCTTAGCGGGGTTCGGGTCACCCCTCCACTTT.

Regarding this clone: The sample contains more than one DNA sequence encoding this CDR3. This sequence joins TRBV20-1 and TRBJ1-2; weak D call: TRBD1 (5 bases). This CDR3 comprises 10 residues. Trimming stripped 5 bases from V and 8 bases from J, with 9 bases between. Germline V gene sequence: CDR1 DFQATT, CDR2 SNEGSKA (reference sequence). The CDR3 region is CSAQGGGYTF. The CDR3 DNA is TGCAGTGCTCAGGGAGGGGGCTACACCTTC.

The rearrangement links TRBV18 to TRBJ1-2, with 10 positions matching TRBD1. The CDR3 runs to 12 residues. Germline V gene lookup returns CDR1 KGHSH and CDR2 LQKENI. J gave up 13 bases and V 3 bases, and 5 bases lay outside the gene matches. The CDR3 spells CASSPGDRGGTF. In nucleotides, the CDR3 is TGTGCCAGCTCACCCGGGGACAGGGGAGGCACCTTC.

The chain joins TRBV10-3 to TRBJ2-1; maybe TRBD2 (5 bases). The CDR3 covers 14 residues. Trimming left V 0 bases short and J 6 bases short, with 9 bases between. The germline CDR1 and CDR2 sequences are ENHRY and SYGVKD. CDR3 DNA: TGTGCCATCAGTGAGTCGAGGGTAGTCAATGAGCAGTTCTTC. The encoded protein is CAISESRVVNEQFF.

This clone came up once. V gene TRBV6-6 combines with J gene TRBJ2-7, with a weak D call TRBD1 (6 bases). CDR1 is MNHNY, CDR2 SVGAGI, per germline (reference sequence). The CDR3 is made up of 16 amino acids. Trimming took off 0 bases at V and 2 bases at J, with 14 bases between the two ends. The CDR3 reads CASSYSTRGEAYEQYF. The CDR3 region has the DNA TGTGCCAGCAGTTACTCGACCAGGGGAGAGGCCTACGAGCAGTACTTC.

CDR3 region: CASGQEQANTGELFF. CDR3 nucleotides: TGTGCTAGTGGTCAGGAACAGGCAAACACCGGGGAGCTGTTTTTT. V gene TRBV12-5 combines with J gene TRBJ2-2; a possible D gene is TRBD1 (5 bases). The germline V gene has CDR1 LGHNT and CDR2 FRNRAP. The CDR3 has 15 residues. Trimming shortened V by 5 bases and J by 2 bases, and 12 bases separated the two germline ends. Combining the CDR3 with reference TRBV12-5 and TRBJ2-2 gives the whole variable domain DARVTQTPRHKVTEMGQEVTMRCQPILGHNTVFWYRQTMMQGLELLAYFRNRAPLDDSGMPKDRFSAEMPDATLATLKIQPSEPRDSAVYFCASGQEQANTGELFFGEGSRLTVL.

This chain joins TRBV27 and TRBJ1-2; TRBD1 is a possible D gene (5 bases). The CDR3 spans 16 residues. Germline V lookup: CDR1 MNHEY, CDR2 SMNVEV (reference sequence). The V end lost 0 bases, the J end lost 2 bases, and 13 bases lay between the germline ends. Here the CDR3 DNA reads TGTGCCAGCAGTTTATCGCGATTAAGGGGAAACTATGGCTACACCTTC. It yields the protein CASSLSRLRGNYGYTF.